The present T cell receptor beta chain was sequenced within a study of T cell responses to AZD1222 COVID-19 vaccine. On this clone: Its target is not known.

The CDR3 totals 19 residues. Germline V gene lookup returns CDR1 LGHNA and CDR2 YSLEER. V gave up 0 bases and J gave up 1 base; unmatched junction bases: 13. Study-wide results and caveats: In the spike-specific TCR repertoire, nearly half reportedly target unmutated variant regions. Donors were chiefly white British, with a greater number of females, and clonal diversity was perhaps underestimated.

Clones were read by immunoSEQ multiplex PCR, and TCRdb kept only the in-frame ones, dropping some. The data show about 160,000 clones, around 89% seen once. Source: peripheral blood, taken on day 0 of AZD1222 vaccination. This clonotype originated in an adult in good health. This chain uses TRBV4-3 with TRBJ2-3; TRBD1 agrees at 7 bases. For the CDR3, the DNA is TGCGCCAGCAGCCAAGATGCATACGGTGGCCAGGGGGGCACAGATACGCAGTATTTT. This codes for CASSQDAYGGQGGTDTQYF.